This T cell receptor (beta chain) emerged from a study of patients and donors after allogeneic stem cell transplantation. TCRdb passed the RT-PCR reads through MiXCR, listing each CDR3 protein once. The repertoire consists of about 960,000 distinct CDR3 sequences, with about a sixth occurring once and the leading ten covering roughly 6%. This CDR3 spans 15 amino acids. Germline V CDR1 and CDR2: ENHRY, SYGVKD. V was clipped by 3 bases and J by 4 bases; unmatched bases: 3. This clonotype came up a few times. This sequence originates from a human donor who was either an allogeneic HSCT recipient or a stem cell or donor lymphocyte infusion donor (not recorded which). It is not recorded whose cells these are; they may come from a transplant donor. The V and J genes are TRBV10-3 and TRBJ2-1; 10 bases align to TRBD1. Sequencing used blood, either unsorted or a sorted T cell fraction (not recorded which). The CDR3 DNA follows: TGTGCCATCAGTGAAGGGACAGGGGAGTACAATGAGCAGTTCTTC. Translation gives CAISEGTGEYNEQFF.